The T cell receptor beta chain described here comes from a study of cytomegalovirus exposure and HLA in healthy donors. This clone was picked up a small number of times. Its antigen is undetermined. The CDR3 sequence is 15 residues long. V was cut by 5 bases and J by 1 base, with 13 bases left in between. CDR1 is SGHKS and CDR2 is YYEKEE in the germline V gene (reference sequence). The study's findings and limits: The classifier reportedly diagnosed cytomegalovirus status with high sensitivity and specificity. Immune exposure data for these donors was limited to CMV serostatus.

With 60 Vbeta and 13 Jbeta primers, the PCR was carried out. Libraries were prepared by immunoSEQ multiplex PCR; TCRdb keeps only in-frame clonotypes and omits some of them. The data hold about 160,000 clones, with approximately 80% observed a single time. The TCR sequence derives from a woman under 40 in good health and CMV-seropositive. The sequenced sample consisted of PBMCs. V gene TRBV5-5 combines with J gene TRBJ1-5, with TRBD1 as a possible D gene (6 bases). CDR3 nucleotides: TGTGCCAGCAGTTCACGAGGACAGAGCAATCAGCCCCAGCATTTT. Translation gives CASSSRGQSNQPQHF.